This TCR beta chain was identified during a study of blood T cell repertoires in COVID-19. Per the germline V gene, CDR1 is SEHNR and CDR2 is FQNEAQ (reference sequence). V lost 4 bases to trimming and J lost 1 base, with 10 bases between them. The CDR3 covers 14 residues. Original processing methods: It was from reference gene primer amplification that nucleated cell counts were estimated. Repertoires were generated with immunoSEQ multiplex PCR, while TCRdb's copy carries only in-frame clones and drops some. For V, J and clone size, that table is used; D and trimming come from the DNA. The profile shows roughly 260,000 clones, about 88% of them singletons.

The sample comprised peripheral blood. The V call is TRBV7-9, the J call TRBJ2-5; perhaps TRBD1 as D (6 bases). The sequence came from a man aged 60 to 69 who had recovered from COVID-19. CDR3 nucleotide sequence: TGTGCCAGCAGCTATCAGGGGAGCCAAGAGACCCAGTACTTC. Protein sequence: CASSYQGSQETQYF.